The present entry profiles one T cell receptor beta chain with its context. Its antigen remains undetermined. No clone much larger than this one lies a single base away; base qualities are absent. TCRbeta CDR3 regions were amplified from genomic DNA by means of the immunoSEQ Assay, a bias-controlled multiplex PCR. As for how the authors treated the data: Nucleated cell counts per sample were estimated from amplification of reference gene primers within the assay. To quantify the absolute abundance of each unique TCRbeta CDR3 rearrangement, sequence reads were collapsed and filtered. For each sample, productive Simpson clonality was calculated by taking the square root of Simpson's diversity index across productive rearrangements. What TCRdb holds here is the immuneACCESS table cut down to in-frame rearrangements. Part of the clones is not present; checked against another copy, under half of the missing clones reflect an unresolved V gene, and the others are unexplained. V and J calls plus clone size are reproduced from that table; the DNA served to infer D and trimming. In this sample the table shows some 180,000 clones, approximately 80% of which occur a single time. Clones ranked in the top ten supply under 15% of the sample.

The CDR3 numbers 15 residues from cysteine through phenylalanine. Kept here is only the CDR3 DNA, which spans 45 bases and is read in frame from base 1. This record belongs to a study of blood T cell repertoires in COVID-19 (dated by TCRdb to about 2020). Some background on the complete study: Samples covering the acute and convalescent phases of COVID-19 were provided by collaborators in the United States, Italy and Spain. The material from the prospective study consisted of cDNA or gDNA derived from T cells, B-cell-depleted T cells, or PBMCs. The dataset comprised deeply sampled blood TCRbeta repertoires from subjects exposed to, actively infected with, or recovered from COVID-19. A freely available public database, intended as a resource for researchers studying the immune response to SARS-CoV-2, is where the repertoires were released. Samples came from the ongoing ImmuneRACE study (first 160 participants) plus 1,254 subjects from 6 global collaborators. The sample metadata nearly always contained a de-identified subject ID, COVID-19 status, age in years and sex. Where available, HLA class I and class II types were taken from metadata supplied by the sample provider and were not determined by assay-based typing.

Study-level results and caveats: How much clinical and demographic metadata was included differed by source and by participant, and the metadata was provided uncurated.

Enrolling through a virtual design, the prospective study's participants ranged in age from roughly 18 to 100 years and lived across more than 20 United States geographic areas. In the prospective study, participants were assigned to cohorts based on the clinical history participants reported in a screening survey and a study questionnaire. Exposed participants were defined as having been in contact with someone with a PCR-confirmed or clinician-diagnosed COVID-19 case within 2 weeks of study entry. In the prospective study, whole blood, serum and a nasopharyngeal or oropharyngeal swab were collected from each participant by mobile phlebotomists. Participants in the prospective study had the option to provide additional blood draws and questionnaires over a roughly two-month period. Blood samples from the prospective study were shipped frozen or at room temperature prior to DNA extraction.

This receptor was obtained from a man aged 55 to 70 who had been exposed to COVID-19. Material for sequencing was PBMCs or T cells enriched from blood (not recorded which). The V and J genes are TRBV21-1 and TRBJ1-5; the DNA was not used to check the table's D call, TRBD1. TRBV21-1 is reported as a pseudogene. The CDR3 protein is CASTWGQESNQPQHF. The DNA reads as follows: TGTGCCAGCACCTGGGGCCAGGAGAGCAATCAGCCCCAGCATTTT.